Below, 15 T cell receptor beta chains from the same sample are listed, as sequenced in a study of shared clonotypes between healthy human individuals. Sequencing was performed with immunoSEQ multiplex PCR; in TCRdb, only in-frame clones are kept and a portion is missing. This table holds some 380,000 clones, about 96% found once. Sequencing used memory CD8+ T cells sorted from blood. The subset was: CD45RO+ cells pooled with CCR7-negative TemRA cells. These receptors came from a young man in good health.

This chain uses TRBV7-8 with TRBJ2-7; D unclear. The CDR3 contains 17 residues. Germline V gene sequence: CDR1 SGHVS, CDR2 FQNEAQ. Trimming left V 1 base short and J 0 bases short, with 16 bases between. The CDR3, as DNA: TGTGCCAGCAGCTTAGGATTCCCTGCAGACTTCTCCTACGAGCAGTACTTC. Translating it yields CASSLGFPADFSYEQYF.

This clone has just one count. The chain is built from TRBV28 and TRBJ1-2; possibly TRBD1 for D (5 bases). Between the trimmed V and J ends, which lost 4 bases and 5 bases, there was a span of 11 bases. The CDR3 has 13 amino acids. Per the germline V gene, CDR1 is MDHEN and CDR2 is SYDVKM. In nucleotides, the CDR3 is TGTGCCAGCAGTTACAGGTCCCATTATGGCTACACCTTC. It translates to CASSYRSHYGYTF.

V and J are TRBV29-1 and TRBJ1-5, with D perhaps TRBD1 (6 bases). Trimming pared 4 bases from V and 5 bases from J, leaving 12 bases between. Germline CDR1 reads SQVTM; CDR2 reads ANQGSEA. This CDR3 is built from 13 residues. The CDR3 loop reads CSVGVRGDQPQHF. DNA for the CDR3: TGCAGCGTTGGGGTCAGGGGAGATCAGCCCCAGCATTTT.

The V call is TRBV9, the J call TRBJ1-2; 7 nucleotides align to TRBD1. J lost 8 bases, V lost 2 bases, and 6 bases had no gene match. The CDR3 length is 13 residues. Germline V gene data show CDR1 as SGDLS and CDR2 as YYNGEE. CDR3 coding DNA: TGTGCCAGCAGCGTCCTTCCAGGGGGAGGCTACACCTTC. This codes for CASSVLPGGGYTF.

DNA for the CDR3: TGTGCCAGCAGCGACTCAGGGGGAGCATCTCAGCCCCAGCATTTT. It yields the protein CASSDSGGASQPQHF. The genes are TRBV9 and TRBJ1-5; the match to TRBD1 covers 7 bases. Germline assignment: CDR1 SGDLS and CDR2 YYNGEE. The CDR3 has 15 amino acids. Losses at the gene ends were 3 bases for V and 6 bases for J; bases not matched to a gene: 9.

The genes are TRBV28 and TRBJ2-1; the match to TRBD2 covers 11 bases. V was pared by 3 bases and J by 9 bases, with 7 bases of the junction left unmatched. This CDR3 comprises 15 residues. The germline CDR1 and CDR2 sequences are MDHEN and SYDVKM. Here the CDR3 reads CASSLAGTSGSEQFF. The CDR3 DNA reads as TGTGCCAGCAGTTTGGCCGGGACTAGCGGCTCTGAGCAGTTCTTC.

For the CDR3, the DNA is TGTGCCAGCAGCTTGGACGGGCGGGAGACCCAGTACTTC. Translating gives CASSLDGRETQYF. J is TRBJ2-5 and V is TRBV7-9; no clear D. CDR1 is SEHNR and CDR2 is FQNEAQ in the germline V gene (reference sequence). The V and J ends lost 3 bases and 5 bases respectively, with 10 bases between them. This CDR3 region has 13 residues.

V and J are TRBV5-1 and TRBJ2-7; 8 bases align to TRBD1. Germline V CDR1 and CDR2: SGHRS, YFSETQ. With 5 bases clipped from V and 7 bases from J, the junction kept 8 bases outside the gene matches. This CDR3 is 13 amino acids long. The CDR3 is CASRTGAGAEQYF. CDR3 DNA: TGCGCCAGCAGGACAGGGGCCGGGGCAGAGCAGTACTTC.

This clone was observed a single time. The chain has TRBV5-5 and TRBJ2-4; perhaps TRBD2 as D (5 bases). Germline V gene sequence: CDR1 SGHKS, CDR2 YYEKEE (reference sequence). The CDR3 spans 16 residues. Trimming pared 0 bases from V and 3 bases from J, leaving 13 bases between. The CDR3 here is CASSLEGSAGKNIQYF. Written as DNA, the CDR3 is TGTGCCAGCAGCTTGGAAGGGTCTGCGGGCAAAAACATTCAGTACTTC.

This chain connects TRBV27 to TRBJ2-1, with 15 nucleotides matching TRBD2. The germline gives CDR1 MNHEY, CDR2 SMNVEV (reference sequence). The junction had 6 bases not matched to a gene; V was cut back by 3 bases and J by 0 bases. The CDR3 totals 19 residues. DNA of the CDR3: TGTGCCAGCAGTTTGGGGACTAGCGGGAGGCTATCCTCCTACAATGAGCAGTTCTTC. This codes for CASSLGTSGRLSSYNEQFF.

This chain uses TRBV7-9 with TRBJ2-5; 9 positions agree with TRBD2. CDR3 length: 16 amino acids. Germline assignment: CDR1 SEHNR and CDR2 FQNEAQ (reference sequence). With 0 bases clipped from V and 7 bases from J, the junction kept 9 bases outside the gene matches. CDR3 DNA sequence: TGTGCCAGCAGCTTAGCTAAGATAGCGGGAGATGTGACCCAGTACTTC. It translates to CASSLAKIAGDVTQYF.

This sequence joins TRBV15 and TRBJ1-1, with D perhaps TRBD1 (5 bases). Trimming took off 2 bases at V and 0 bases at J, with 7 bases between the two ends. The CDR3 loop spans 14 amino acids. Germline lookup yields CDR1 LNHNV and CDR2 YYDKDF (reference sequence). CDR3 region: CATSRKGLNTEAFF. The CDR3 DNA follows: TGTGCCACCAGCAGAAAGGGGCTGAACACTGAAGCTTTCTTT.

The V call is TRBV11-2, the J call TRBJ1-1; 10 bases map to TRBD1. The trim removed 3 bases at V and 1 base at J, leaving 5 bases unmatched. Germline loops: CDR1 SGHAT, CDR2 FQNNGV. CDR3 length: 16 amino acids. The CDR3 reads CASSFGTGVGNTEAFF. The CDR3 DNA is TGTGCCAGCAGCTTTGGGACAGGGGTCGGGAACACTGAAGCTTTCTTT.

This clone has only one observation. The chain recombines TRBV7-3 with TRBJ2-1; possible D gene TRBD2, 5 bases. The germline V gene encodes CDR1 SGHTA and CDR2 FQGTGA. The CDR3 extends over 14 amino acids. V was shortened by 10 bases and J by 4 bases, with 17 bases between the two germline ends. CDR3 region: CATSSAGTYNEQFF. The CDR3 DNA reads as TGTGCCACTTCGTCCGCGGGCACATACAATGAGCAGTTCTTC.

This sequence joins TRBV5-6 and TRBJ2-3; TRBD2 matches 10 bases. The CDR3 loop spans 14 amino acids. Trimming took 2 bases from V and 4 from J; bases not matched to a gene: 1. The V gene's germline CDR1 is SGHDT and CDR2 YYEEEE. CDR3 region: CASSLAGGPDTQYF. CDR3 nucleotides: TGTGCCAGCAGCTTAGCGGGAGGGCCAGATACGCAGTATTTT. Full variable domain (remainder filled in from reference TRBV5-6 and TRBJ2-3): DAGVTQSPTHLIKTRGQQVTLRCSPKSGHDTVSWYQQALGQGPQFIFQYYEEEERQRGNFPDRFSGHQFPNYSSELNVNALLLGDSALYLCASSLAGGPDTQYFGPGTRLTVL.